This T cell receptor (beta chain) came from a study of T-cell reconstitution after alpha-beta-depleted transplantation in children. This clonotype was seen repeatedly, ten times or more. CDR3 length equals 17 residues. CDR1 SGHTA and CDR2 FQGNSA come from the germline V gene. V lost 2 bases and J lost 1, with 18 bases in between. Unique molecular identifiers tagged the TCRbeta library. TCRdb analysed the PCR reads with MiXCR anew, one entry per CDR3 protein. Among about 260,000 distinct CDR3 sequences listed, approximately 8.9% were seen once. Sequenced material: PBMCs, mostly from graft donor cells, taken 180 days after TCRalphabeta/CD19-depleted stem cell transplant. The source of this sequence is a male patient younger than 18 who had a stem cell transplant for acute lymphoblastic leukemia, so the T cells may come from the graft donor. The genes are TRBV7-2 and TRBJ2-7, with D uncertain. The CDR3: CASSLSELTHQSYEQYF. In DNA form, the CDR3 reads TGTGCCAGCAGCTTATCAGAGTTGACCCACCAATCCTACGAGCAGTACTTC.